This entry lists 19 T cell receptor beta chains sequenced from one sample in a study of blood T cells in healthy people across ages. With a J-beta primer mix and a sample-barcoded 5' primer, a second PCR ran roughly 6 to 11 cycles. Using its own MiXCR run on the 5' RACE reads, TCRdb lists one record per CDR3 protein. The sample has 800,000 to 900,000 distinct CDR3 sequences, 60% to 80% seen once; the top ten hold about 30%. Sample: blood. These receptors came from a man aged 25-40 years in good health.

The rearrangement uses TRBV7-9 and TRBJ2-1; 13 bases fit TRBD2. The germline CDR1 and CDR2 sequences are SEHNR and FQNEAQ (reference sequence). The CDR3 sequence is 17 residues long. V shed 4 bases and J 0 bases; nucleotides not matched to a gene: 3. The chain's CDR3 is CASSWGTSGASYNEQFF. Written as DNA, the CDR3 is TGTGCCAGCAGCTGGGGGACTAGCGGGGCCTCCTACAATGAGCAGTTCTTC.

This clonotype was observed a handful of times. The chain recombines TRBV10-3 with TRBJ2-5; 11 bases map to TRBD2. The CDR3 runs to 15 residues. The germline CDR1 and CDR2 sequences are ENHRY and SYGVKD. With 3 bases clipped from V and 3 bases from J, the junction kept 3 bases outside the gene matches. CDR3 sequence: CAISDVSGREETQYF. In DNA, the CDR3 is TGTGCCATCAGTGATGTTAGCGGGAGGGAAGAGACCCAGTACTTC.

The chain joins TRBV28 to TRBJ2-5; TRBD1 aligns across 8 bases. The J call is doubtful: the DNA matches TRBJ2-7 better. Germline V gives CDR1 MDHEN, CDR2 SYDVKM. The CDR3 length is 16 residues. The CDR3 coding sequence is TGTGCCAGCAGTGTAATCCGGACAGGGCCCTCCTACGAGCAGTACTTC. Amino acid sequence: CASSVIRTGPSYEQYF.

The rearrangement joins TRBV6-2 or TRBV6-3 to TRBJ1-1; D is unresolved. The V and J ends lost 5 bases and 2 bases respectively, with 9 bases between them. The CDR3 loop spans 13 amino acids. Germline CDR1 reads MNHEY; CDR2 reads SVGEGT. The CDR3 DNA follows: TGTGCCAGCAGTAACTGGGAAAACACTGAAGCTTTCTTT. It codes for CASSNWENTEAFF.

The chain links TRBV12-3 or TRBV12-4 to TRBJ2-3, with D possibly being TRBD1 or TRBD2 (5 bases each). There are 15 residues in the CDR3. The V and J ends lost 1 base and 6 bases respectively, with 14 bases between them. This CDR3 reads CASSLGGDARDTQYF. As DNA, the CDR3 is TGTGCCAGCAGTTTAGGAGGGGACGCGAGGGATACGCAGTATTTT.

The chain is built from TRBV7-2 and TRBJ1-1; D gene ambiguous. This CDR3 spans 13 amino acids. The V and J ends lost 5 bases and 2 bases respectively, with 9 bases between them. Germline CDR1 SGHTA, CDR2 FQGNSA. CDR3 sequence (DNA): TGTGCCAGCAGCCCCATCGGAAACACTGAAGCTTTCTTT. Translating it yields CASSPIGNTEAFF.

CDR3: CSASSPESAYYEQYF. The CDR3 coding sequence is TGCAGTGCTAGTTCCCCCGAATCGGCCTACTACGAGCAGTACTTC. This chain connects TRBV20-1 to TRBJ2-7; D not certain. The CDR3 runs to 15 residues. Germline V gene data show CDR1 as DFQATT and CDR2 as SNEGSKA (reference sequence). V was shortened by 3 bases and J by 3 bases, with 18 bases between the two germline ends.

The V and J genes are TRBV5-1 and TRBJ2-5, with D uncertain. This CDR3 is 14 amino acids long. Trimming left V 2 bases short and J 5 bases short, with 13 bases between. Germline-derived CDR1 and CDR2 are SGHRS and YFSETQ. CDR3 residues: CASSLVLDGETQYF. CDR3 nucleotides: TGCGCCAGCAGCTTAGTACTGGATGGGGAGACCCAGTACTTC.

In this sample, this clonotype turned up a few times. V and J are TRBV11-3 and TRBJ2-7; D not certain. V was cut by 1 base and J by 3 bases, with 19 bases left in between. Germline lookup yields CDR1 SGHNT and CDR2 YENEEA. This CDR3 region has 17 residues. The CDR3 loop reads CASSLANQWPLFYEQYF. For the CDR3, the DNA is TGTGCCAGCAGCTTAGCCAATCAGTGGCCACTGTTCTACGAGCAGTACTTC.

The CDR3 sequence: CSVPRQDSNTGELFF. The CDR3 DNA sequence: TGCAGCGTTCCTAGACAGGACTCGAACACCGGGGAGCTGTTTTTT. The J gene is TRBJ2-2, the V gene TRBV29-1, with a tentative D call TRBD1 (6 bases). The CDR3 loop spans 15 amino acids. Germline V gene lookup returns CDR1 SQVTM and CDR2 ANQGSEA. V lost 5 bases and J 0 bases, leaving 13 bases between the germline ends.

J is TRBJ1-2 and V is TRBV20-1; a possible D gene is TRBD1 (5 bases). Per the germline V gene, CDR1 is DFQATT and CDR2 is SNEGSKA (reference sequence). The V end lost 2 bases, the J end lost 7 bases, and 11 bases lay between the germline ends. The CDR3 extends over 12 amino acids. CDR3: CSARLQGGGYTF. DNA for the CDR3: TGCAGTGCTAGACTTCAGGGCGGTGGCTACACCTTC.

This clonotype has only a few counts. The V gene is TRBV18, the J gene TRBJ2-5; D is undetermined. The germline V gene encodes CDR1 KGHSH and CDR2 LQKENI. V lost 6 bases, J lost 2 bases, and 13 bases lay in between. This CDR3 is built from 14 residues. Here the CDR3 reads CASSRYAPQETQYF. CDR3 nucleotide sequence: TGTGCCAGCTCTAGATACGCCCCTCAAGAGACCCAGTACTTC.

CDR3 sequence (DNA): TGTGCCAGCAGTTCCCGGCCGGGACGACCCCCAGATACGCAGTATTTT. It codes for CASSSRPGRPPDTQYF. The chain recombines TRBV27 with TRBJ2-3; the D call may be TRBD1 or TRBD2 (5 bases each). The V gene's germline CDR1 is MNHEY and CDR2 SMNVEV (reference sequence). The length of the CDR3 is 16 residues. V was trimmed by 4 bases and J by 4 bases, leaving 18 bases between them.

V usage is TRBV13 and J usage is TRBJ2-4; TRBD2 matches at 9 bases. The J call may be faulty, since TRBJ2-7 better matches the DNA end. The CDR3 spans 18 residues. CDR1 is PRHDT and CDR2 is FYEKMQ in the germline V gene (reference sequence). The chain's CDR3 is CASRLGLGLAGVSYEQYF. The DNA of the CDR3 is TGTGCCAGCAGGTTGGGTCTGGGCTTAGCGGGGGTCTCCTACGAGCAGTACTTC.

The chain couples TRBV5-1 to TRBJ2-5; 10 bases map to TRBD2. Germline assignment: CDR1 SGHRS and CDR2 YFSETQ. V shed 4 bases, J shed 6 bases, and the junction held 12 bases outside the gene matches. The CDR3 consists of 16 residues. The CDR3 coding sequence is TGCGCCAGCAGCCAACCGGAGCGGGGGGGCGGTAAGACCCAGTACTTC. This encodes CASSQPERGGGKTQYF.

This clonotype was counted a few times. The chain has TRBV4-3 and TRBJ1-4, with TRBD1 matching over 7 bases. V lost 4 bases, J lost 5 bases, and 10 bases stayed unmatched. This CDR3 is built from 16 residues. The germline V gene has CDR1 LGHNA and CDR2 YSLEER. The CDR3 is CASSLSPGQSNEKLFF. The CDR3 nucleotides are TGCGCCAGCAGCCTATCTCCGGGACAGTCAAATGAAAAACTGTTTTTT.

The chain is built from TRBV4-3 and TRBJ2-1, with D perhaps matching TRBD1 (6 bases). Trimming left V 0 bases short and J 6 bases short, with 18 bases between. Germline V gives CDR1 LGHNA, CDR2 YSLEER. The CDR3 consists of 17 residues. The CDR3 coding sequence is TGCGCCAGCAGCCAAGATCATCTGCCAGGGGTTGGCAATGAGCAGTTCTTC. It translates to CASSQDHLPGVGNEQFF.

The genes are TRBV4-3 and TRBJ2-7; no definite D call. The CDR3 is made up of 14 amino acids. V lost 4 bases to trimming and J lost 2 bases, with 12 bases between them. Germline V gene sequence: CDR1 LGHNA, CDR2 YSLEER. Written as DNA, the CDR3 is TGCGCCAGCAGCCCTGGGATAGGAGCCTACGAGCAGTACTTC. Protein sequence: CASSPGIGAYEQYF.

The rearrangement joins TRBV2 to TRBJ2-7; 7 bases map to TRBD1. Germline V lookup: CDR1 SNHLY, CDR2 FYNNEI. Trimming took 9 bases from V and 0 from J; bases not matched to a gene: 5. This CDR3 comprises 13 residues. As DNA, the CDR3 is TGTGCCAGTCGAGGGGGCAGCTCCTACGAGCAGTACTTC. It translates to CASRGGSSYEQYF.